In its sample, the clone carrying this TCR beta chain was seen a few times. Its antigen is still unknown. This record comes from a study of CD8 T cells in ankylosing spondylitis. Whole-study results and caveats: Typical of ankylosing spondylitis blood, it appeared, was a TCR beta motif of several highly homologous variants. Certain motif variants had earlier been reported in reactive arthritis synovial fluid and blood. Significant enrichment of disease-linked clones was reportedly seen in matched ankylosing spondylitis synovial fluid.

A single record per CDR3 protein comes from TCRdb applying MiXCR to the 5' RACE reads. The repertoire holds about 750,000 distinct CDR3 sequences, 15% to 20% seen once, with about 19% in the top ten. With 6 bases removed from V and 0 bases from J, the gap between germline ends came to 12 bases. The CDR3 spans 14 residues. CDR1 LGHNT and CDR2 FRNRAP come from the germline V gene. The rearrangement joins TRBV12-5 to TRBJ2-7; D may be TRBD1 or TRBD2 (5 bases each). This receptor was obtained from a male donor with ankylosing spondylitis. The sequencing sample was made of blood, either unsorted or a sorted T cell fraction (not recorded which). The CDR3 loop is CASGPRGASYEQYF. CDR3 DNA sequence: TGTGCTAGTGGCCCGAGAGGGGCCTCCTACGAGCAGTACTTC.